This T cell receptor beta chain is from a study of molecular identifiers for immune sequencing clone quantification. Notes on this clonotype: What it binds is not known.

TCRdb reprocessed the PCR reads with MiXCR, giving one entry per CDR3 protein. The top ten clones hold approximately 1.1% of a sample with approximately 90,000 distinct CDR3 sequences, 21% of them seen once. The study's findings and limits: Identical TCR molecules that share a barcode could lead to an underestimation of highly expanded clone sizes. Naive cells had under 1% of molecules in clones above 20 RNA copies, effectors over 98%.

Preparation of naive CD8 libraries involved roughly 20,000 to 1,100,000 sorted cells and 10%, 30% or 50% RNA. Naive CD8 T cells were sorted as CD8+CD4-CCR7+CD45RA+. Germline CDR1 and CDR2: LNHDA and SQIVND (reference sequence). The CDR3 is 12 residues long. V was cut by 7 bases and J by 4 bases, with 10 bases left in between. J is TRBJ1-2 and V is TRBV19; D is unresolved. The origin of this receptor is a human donor in good health. Some libraries in this study had Jurkat cell RNA spiked in. The sample taken for sequencing was naive CD8+ T cells from blood, with Jurkat cell RNA spiked in. Subset reported: FACS-sorted CD8+CD4-CCR7+CD45RA+ naive T cells. CDR3 nucleotide sequence: TGTGCCAGTAAGGTTCCAGGCTATGGCTACACCTTC. This gives the protein CASKVPGYGYTF. The entire variable domain, with the rest obtained from reference TRBV19 and TRBJ1-2, is as follows: DGGITQSPKYLFRKEGQNVTLSCEQNLNHDAMYWYRQDPGQGLRLIYYSQIVNDFQKGDIAEGYSVSREKKESFPLTVTSAQKNPTAFYLCASKVPGYGYTFGSGTRLTVV.